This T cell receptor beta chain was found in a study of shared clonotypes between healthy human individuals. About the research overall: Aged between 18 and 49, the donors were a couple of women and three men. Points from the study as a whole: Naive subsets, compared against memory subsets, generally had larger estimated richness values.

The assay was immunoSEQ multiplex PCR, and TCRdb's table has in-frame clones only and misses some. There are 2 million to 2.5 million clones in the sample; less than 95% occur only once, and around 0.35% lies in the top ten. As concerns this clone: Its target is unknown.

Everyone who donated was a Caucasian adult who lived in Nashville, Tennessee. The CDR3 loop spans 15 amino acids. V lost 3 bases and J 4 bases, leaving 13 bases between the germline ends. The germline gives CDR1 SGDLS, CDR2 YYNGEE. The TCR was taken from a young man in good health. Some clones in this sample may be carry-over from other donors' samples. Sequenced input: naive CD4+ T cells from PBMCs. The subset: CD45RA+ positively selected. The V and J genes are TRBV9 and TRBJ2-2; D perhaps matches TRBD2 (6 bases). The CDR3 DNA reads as TGTGCCAGCAGCGGAATTAATAGCGGCACCGGGGAGCTGTTTTTT. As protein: CASSGINSGTGELFF. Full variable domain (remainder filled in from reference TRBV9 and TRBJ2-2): DSGVTQTPKHLITATGQRVTLRCSPRSGDLSVYWYQQSLDQGLQFLIQYYNGEERAKGNILERFSAQQFPDLHSELNLSSLELGDSALYFCASSGINSGTGELFFGEGSRLTVL.